Each of the 20 T cell receptor beta chains below was sequenced from the same sample in a study of T-cell memory formation after mild COVID-19. Using its own MiXCR run on the 5' RACE reads, TCRdb lists one record per CDR3 protein. The sample lists fewer than 500,000 distinct CDR3 sequences, around a quarter seen once, with approximately 12% in the top ten. Sequencing was performed on PBMCs or a T cell subset sorted from them (not recorded which). The source of these receptors is an adult woman who had mild COVID-19 (a few samples of this study predate the infection). Cell type and time point are not known.

The chain couples TRBV7-9 to TRBJ1-2; D may be TRBD1 (6 bases). Germline V CDR1 and CDR2: SEHNR, FQNEAQ (reference sequence). Trimming stripped 4 bases from V and 8 bases from J, with 17 bases between. The CDR3 extends over 14 amino acids. The CDR3 DNA sequence: TGTGCCAGCAGCTCCCTAACAGGGTGGAGGGGCTACACCTTC. It codes for CASSSLTGWRGYTF.

In the case of this clonotype: Its ends do not fully match the called genes, so a read error is possible. V usage is TRBV14 and J usage is TRBJ2-1; 11 positions agree with TRBD2. Per germline, CDR1 SGHDN and CDR2 FVKESK. This CDR3 contains 11 residues. CDR3 region: CASSQWGLAVF. CDR3 in DNA: TGTGCCAGCAGCCAATGGGGACTAGCGGTCTTC. Full variable domain (remainder filled in from reference TRBV14 and TRBJ2-1): EAGVTQFPSHSVIEKGQTVTLRCDPISGHDNLYWYRRVMGKEIKFLLHFVKESKQDESGMPNNRFLAERTGGTYSTLKVQPAELEDSGVYFCASSQWGLAVFGPGTRLTVL.

In its sample, this clonotype was seen a few times. The V call is TRBV29-1, the J call TRBJ2-5, with 10 bases fitting TRBD2. J lost 4 bases, V lost 3 bases, and 5 bases had no gene match. The CDR3 extends over 14 amino acids. Looked up from germline, CDR1 is SQVTM and CDR2 is ANQGSEA. The CDR3, as DNA: TGCAGCGTTGAGCCTAGCGGGAGTTCAGAGACCCAGTACTTC. It translates to CSVEPSGSSETQYF.

In this sample, this clonotype turned up a few times. The chain joins TRBV4-1 to TRBJ2-3; 9 positions match TRBD1. Germline values: CDR1 MGHRA, CDR2 YSYEKL. The CDR3 is 15 amino acids. V lost 7 bases to trimming and J lost 2 bases; unmatched junction nucleotides: 7. Written as DNA, the CDR3 is TGCGCCAGCACCCCGACAGGGGGTTTCACAGATACGCAGTATTTT. Protein: CASTPTGGFTDTQYF.

This clonotype appeared a few times. The chain is built from TRBV5-1 and TRBJ1-2, with 8 nucleotides matching TRBD1. Per the germline V gene, CDR1 is SGHRS and CDR2 is YFSETQ. J lost 4 bases, V lost 4 bases, and 12 bases had no gene match. CDR3 length equals 16 residues. The CDR3: CASSPGQGLAGYGYTF. DNA of the CDR3: TGCGCCAGCAGCCCCGGACAGGGATTAGCCGGCTATGGCTACACCTTC.

The V gene is TRBV24-1, the J gene TRBJ2-4; TRBD2 agrees at 10 bases. CDR1 is KGHDR and CDR2 is SFDVKD in the germline V gene. CDR3 size: 18 residues. Losses at the gene ends were 9 bases for V and 5 bases for J; bases not matched to a gene: 18. Here the CDR3 DNA reads TGTGCCACCCCCGGGACTAGCGAAACACCTCGGGTCGAAAACATTCAGTACTTC. Translated: CATPGTSETPRVENIQYF.

This clonotype was recorded only once. The J gene is TRBJ2-3, the V gene TRBV9; D is possibly TRBD1 or TRBD2 (6 bases each). The CDR3 extends over 17 amino acids. Trimming stripped 4 bases from V and 4 bases from J, with 22 bases between. The V gene's germline CDR1 is SGDLS and CDR2 YYNGEE. The CDR3 loop reads CASSPSGGPTVPDTQYF. The DNA for the CDR3 is TGTGCCAGCAGCCCGAGTGGGGGGCCGACGGTTCCAGATACGCAGTATTTT. Based on the CDR3 plus reference TRBV9 and TRBJ2-3, the full variable domain is DSGVTQTPKHLITATGQRVTLRCSPRSGDLSVYWYQQSLDQGLQFLIQYYNGEERAKGNILERFSAQQFPDLHSELNLSSLELGDSALYFCASSPSGGPTVPDTQYFGPGTRLTVL.

This clonotype was counted between two and nine times. This rearrangement joins TRBV6-5 to TRBJ2-7, with 9 bases fitting TRBD2. The ends lost 6 bases at V and 4 bases at J; junction bases unmatched: 4. The V gene's germline CDR1 is MNHEY and CDR2 SVGAGI. CDR3 length: 13 amino acids. The CDR3 region is CASRGSGRYEQYF. CDR3 DNA: TGTGCCAGCAGGGGTAGCGGGAGATACGAGCAGTACTTC.

The chain carries TRBV11-1 and TRBJ1-1; tentative D call: TRBD1 (6 bases). V dropped 6 bases and J dropped 0 bases, with 17 bases sitting between them. This CDR3 comprises 16 residues. The germline gives CDR1 SGHAT, CDR2 FQDESV (reference sequence). The CDR3 DNA is TGTGCCAGCAGTCCCGCCAGGGGCATCGTGAACACTGAAGCTTTCTTT. It is translated as CASSPARGIVNTEAFF.

This chain connects TRBV27 to TRBJ2-1, with a weak D call TRBD1 (6 bases). Per germline, CDR1 MNHEY and CDR2 SMNVEV (reference sequence). V dropped 6 bases and J dropped 3 bases, with 15 bases sitting between them. This CDR3 comprises 15 residues. CDR3 sequence reads: CASSSGQWSYNEQFF. The CDR3 DNA is TGTGCCAGCAGCTCAGGACAGTGGAGCTACAATGAGCAGTTCTTC.

V gene TRBV9 combines with J gene TRBJ2-5; no clear D gene. Deletions cut 4 bases from V and 5 bases from J, with 18 bases between. The CDR3 runs to 15 residues. Germline lookup yields CDR1 SGDLS and CDR2 YYNGEE. The CDR3 here is CASSSESNTWETQYF. In DNA form, the CDR3 reads TGTGCCAGCAGCTCCGAAAGTAATACGTGGGAGACCCAGTACTTC. The whole variable domain, filled in from reference TRBV9 and TRBJ2-5, reads DSGVTQTPKHLITATGQRVTLRCSPRSGDLSVYWYQQSLDQGLQFLIQYYNGEERAKGNILERFSAQQFPDLHSELNLSSLELGDSALYFCASSSESNTWETQYFGPGTRLLVL.

The chain couples TRBV27 to TRBJ2-7; TRBD2 agrees at 13 bases. The CDR3 has 18 amino acids. V was clipped by 3 bases and J by 1 base; unmatched bases: 9. Germline assignment: CDR1 MNHEY and CDR2 SMNVEV (reference sequence). The chain's CDR3 is CASSLGLAGQGGSYEQYF. For the CDR3, the DNA is TGTGCCAGCAGTTTGGGACTAGCGGGACAAGGAGGGTCCTACGAGCAGTACTTC.

The V gene is TRBV6-5, the J gene TRBJ2-1; 13 bases are shared with TRBD2. CDR3 length: 14 residues. Germline CDR1 MNHEY, CDR2 SVGAGI. With V trimmed by 4 bases and J by 8 bases, 2 bases remained unmatched. The CDR3 nucleotides are TGTGCCAGCAGTTGGACTAGCGGGAGCTATGAGCAGTTCTTC. Protein: CASSWTSGSYEQFF.

This clonotype was detected a few times. The DNA of the CDR3 is TGTGCCTGGAGCCCTTGGACACGTTACGAGCAGTACTTC. This translates into CAWSPWTRYEQYF. The chain combines TRBV30 with TRBJ2-7, with D possibly TRBD1 on 5 matching bases. The CDR3 spans 13 residues. V lost 3 bases to trimming and J lost 4 bases, with 13 bases between them. The germline CDR1 and CDR2 sequences are GTSNPN and SVGIG (reference sequence). The full variable domain, with the rest looked up from reference TRBV30 and TRBJ2-7, is SQTIHQWPATLVQPVGSPLSLECTVEGTSNPNLYWYRQAAGRGLQLLFYSVGIGQISSEVPQNLSASRPQDRQFILSSKKLLLSDSGFYLCAWSPWTRYEQYFGPGTRLTVT.

This clonotype was seen a few times. An end of the junction does not agree with germline; a read error may underlie this. The V gene is TRBV29-1, the J gene TRBJ2-3, with D unclear. The CDR3 consists of 13 residues. The V gene's germline CDR1 is SQVTM and CDR2 ANQGSEA. The CDR3 DNA reads TGCAGCGTTGATCGCAGTGTGACTCATGGTCCGAATTTT. This encodes CSVDRSVTHGPNF.

This clonotype came up a few times. In DNA, the CDR3 is TGTGCCAGCAGCTCGATTGGACACACAGATACGCAGTATTTT. Translating it yields CASSSIGHTDTQYF. The chain joins TRBV5-6 to TRBJ2-3; D possibly corresponds to TRBD1 (5 bases). CDR3 length: 14 amino acids. In germline, CDR1 is SGHDT, CDR2 YYEEEE. V dropped 3 bases and J dropped 2 bases, with 10 bases sitting between them.

This clonotype was detected only a few times. The V gene is TRBV5-6, the J gene TRBJ1-2, with 9 nucleotides matching TRBD1. Germline values: CDR1 SGHDT, CDR2 YYEEEE. The V gene end was trimmed by 4 bases and the J gene end by 0 bases; junction bases not matched to a gene: 7. The CDR3 is made up of 16 amino acids. CDR3 coding DNA: TGTGCCAGCAGCCCGGACAGGGGAGCGACTAACTATGGCTACACCTTC. Translation gives CASSPDRGATNYGYTF.

This clonotype was recorded a few times. This chain uses TRBV7-6 with TRBJ2-1; 9 nucleotides line up with TRBD1. CDR1 is SGHVS and CDR2 is FNYEAQ in the germline V gene. This CDR3 contains 17 residues. V dropped 2 bases and J dropped 6; count of bases not matched to a gene: 11. CDR3 nucleotides: TGTGCCAGCAGCTTACTTGGCTGGGGACAGGGACGCAATGAGCAGTTCTTC. Translating it yields CASSLLGWGQGRNEQFF. The variable domain in full, with the rest retrieved from reference TRBV7-6 and TRBJ2-1, is GAGVSQSPRYKVTKRGQDVALRCDPISGHVSLYWYRQALGQGPEFLTYFNYEAQQDKSGLPNDRFSAERPEGSISTLTIQRTEQRDSAMYRCASSLLGWGQGRNEQFFGPGTRLTVL.

The chain employs TRBV24-1 and TRBJ1-5; D gene ambiguous. This CDR3 has 15 residues. The germline gives CDR1 KGHDR, CDR2 SFDVKD. V lost 4 bases and J 2 bases, leaving 11 bases between the germline ends. CDR3 sequence reads: CATSDDHLGNQPQHF. CDR3 nucleotide sequence: TGTGCCACCAGTGACGATCATCTGGGCAATCAGCCCCAGCATTTT.

V and J are TRBV7-9 and TRBJ1-5, with 8 positions matching TRBD1. Germline V lookup: CDR1 SEHNR, CDR2 FQNEAQ (reference sequence). The V segment lost 5 bases and the J segment 7 bases; nucleotides outside the gene matches: 10. The CDR3 runs 15 residues. The CDR3 DNA is TGTGCCAGCAGCCCAGGACAGGGCTTTAGACAGCCCCAGCATTTT. Translated: CASSPGQGFRQPQHF.